These 18 T cell receptor beta chains originate from one sample sequenced in a study of cytomegalovirus exposure and HLA in healthy donors. The primer mix had 60 Vbeta and 13 Jbeta primers. Data came from immunoSEQ multiplex PCR; TCRdb stores just in-frame clones and leaves some out. The data hold around 100,000 clones, with around 77% observed a single time. Sequencing used PBMCs. These receptors were obtained from a woman aged 25 to 39 in good health and CMV-seropositive.

V and J are TRBV18 and TRBJ1-5; 11 nucleotides align to TRBD1. This CDR3 has 14 amino acids. Germline CDR1 and CDR2: KGHSH and LQKENI. The V segment lost 3 bases and the J segment 6 bases; nucleotides outside the gene matches: 1. This chain's CDR3 is CASSPGTGGQPQHF. The DNA for the CDR3 is TGTGCCAGCTCACCTGGGACAGGGGGTCAGCCCCAGCATTTT.

V gene TRBV27 combines with J gene TRBJ2-3, with a weak D call TRBD2 (5 bases). From germline, CDR1 is MNHEY and CDR2 SMNVEV (reference sequence). With 7 bases removed from V and 5 bases from J, the gap between germline ends came to 16 bases. The CDR3 is 14 amino acids. CDR3 DNA: TGTGCCAGCACAGTCCCGGGAAGAGGAGATACGCAGTATTTT. Residues: CASTVPGRGDTQYF.

The chain joins TRBV16 to TRBJ1-2, with D perhaps matching TRBD1 (6 bases). Germline V gene data show CDR1 as KGHSY and CDR2 as FQNENV. The CDR3 is made up of 13 amino acids. V gave up 6 bases and J gave up 4 bases, with 12 bases separating them. The CDR3 reads CASSPMDSYGYTF. The DNA of the CDR3 is TGTGCCAGCAGTCCCATGGACAGCTATGGCTACACCTTC.

As regards this clone: The junction does not match germline at one end; this may be a read error. V usage is TRBV28 and J usage is TRBJ1-5; D not resolved. The CDR3 totals 18 residues. Germline V gives CDR1 MDHEN, CDR2 SYDVKM. CDR3 DNA: TGTGCCAGCAGTTTACGGGTTATGTCAAAGAGAGGCAATCGGCCCCAGCATTTT. This gives the protein CASSLRVMSKRGNRPQHF.

V is TRBV5-1 and J is TRBJ2-1, with D possibly being TRBD2 (6 bases). This CDR3 contains 16 residues. Germline loops: CDR1 SGHRS, CDR2 YFSETQ. Between the trimmed V and J ends, which lost 10 bases and 1 base, there was a span of 21 bases. The DNA of the CDR3 is TGCGCCTCTTTCCCGACCGGGAGCTTTTCCTACAATGAGCAGTTCTTC. It codes for CASFPTGSFSYNEQFF.

The V and J genes are TRBV7-3 and TRBJ1-1; D possibly corresponds to TRBD1 (5 bases). Germline V gene data show CDR1 as SGHTA and CDR2 as FQGTGA. The V gene lost 1 base and the J gene lost 1 base, with 10 bases spanning the gap. The length of the CDR3 is 15 residues. CDR3 sequence (DNA): TGTGCCAGCAGCTTAAGTGGGGCACCGAACACTGAAGCTTTCTTT. Its translation: CASSLSGAPNTEAFF.

Written as DNA, the CDR3 is TGCGCCAGCAGCCAAGATGAGGTCCCGAGGCAGTACTTC. Translating gives CASSQDEVPRQYF. The chain combines TRBV4-1 with TRBJ2-7; no firm D call. CDR1 and CDR2 (germline): MGHRA, YSYEKL. The CDR3 sequence is 13 residues long. V was cut by 0 bases and J by 9 bases, with 12 bases left in between.

J is TRBJ2-3 and V is TRBV15; 12 nucleotides agree with TRBD2. The length of the CDR3 is 16 residues. With V trimmed by 5 bases and J by 6 bases, 9 bases remained unmatched. Germline-derived CDR1 and CDR2 are LNHNV and YYDKDF (reference sequence). CDR3: CATSPRLAGDVDTQYF. DNA of the CDR3: TGTGCCACCAGCCCGCGACTAGCGGGAGATGTGGATACGCAGTATTTT.

The V call is TRBV28, the J call TRBJ1-3, with D maybe TRBD1 (6 bases). The germline V gene encodes CDR1 MDHEN and CDR2 SYDVKM. The CDR3 consists of 15 residues. Trimming took 6 bases from V and 0 from J, leaving 12 bases between them. The CDR3, as DNA: TGTGCCAGCAGCATCGGGGGGCTCTCTGGAAACACCATATATTTT. It codes for CASSIGGLSGNTIYF.

The chain is built from TRBV30 and TRBJ1-2; D is uncertain. The CDR3 runs 11 residues. Between the trimmed V and J ends, which lost 5 bases and 3 bases, there was a span of 7 bases. The V gene's germline CDR1 is GTSNPN and CDR2 SVGIG (reference sequence). Written as DNA, the CDR3 is TGTGCCTGGGCGAGAGACTATGGCTACACCTTC. Encoded protein: CAWARDYGYTF.

The CDR3 bases are TGCAGCGTTGTTAAGACTCCTGATACGCAGTATTTT. This sequence encodes CSVVKTPDTQYF. The chain is built from TRBV29-1 and TRBJ2-3; D call uncertain. Trimming left V 4 bases short and J 6 bases short, with 11 bases between. The CDR3 length is 12 residues. Germline values: CDR1 SQVTM, CDR2 ANQGSEA.

This sequence joins TRBV10-3 and TRBJ1-2; 10 bases agree with TRBD1. V lost 5 bases, J lost 4 bases, and 10 bases stayed unmatched. The CDR3 length is 16 residues. Germline V gene sequence: CDR1 ENHRY, CDR2 SYGVKD. CDR3 DNA sequence: TGTGCCATCAGTCCCTCTTCCGGGACAGGGGCCTATGGCTACACCTTC. Its translation: CAISPSSGTGAYGYTF.

As to this clone: This specimen includes other DNA sequences encoding the same CDR3. This chain uses TRBV2 with TRBJ2-2; possibly TRBD1 for D (6 bases). The V end lost 9 bases, the J end lost 5 bases, and 7 bases lay between the germline ends. Germline V gives CDR1 SNHLY, CDR2 FYNNEI. The CDR3 spans 11 residues. CDR3 DNA: TGTGCCAGTACAGGGACCGGGGAGCTGTTTTTT. Translated, it gives CASTGTGELFF.

The CDR3, as DNA: TGCGCCAGCAGCCCCAGGACAGACCTTAGCTATGGCTACACCTTC. Amino acids: CASSPRTDLSYGYTF. V usage is TRBV4-1 and J usage is TRBJ1-2; maybe TRBD1 (6 bases). The CDR3 sequence is 15 residues long. V lost 4 bases, J lost 4 bases, and 16 bases lay in between. Germline V gene sequence: CDR1 MGHRA, CDR2 YSYEKL.

The CDR3 DNA follows: TGTGCCAGCAGCAAAGAATCGACAGGGAGCTTCCTAGATGGCTACACCTTC. It translates to CASSKESTGSFLDGYTF. The chain uses TRBV5-4 and TRBJ1-2; 7 nucleotides align to TRBD1. CDR3 length: 17 residues. Germline V gives CDR1 SGHNT, CDR2 YYREEE (reference sequence). The junction had 18 bases not matched to a gene; V was cut back by 4 bases and J by 6 bases.

V and J are TRBV11-3 and TRBJ2-7; 8 bases fit TRBD2. Trimming took 0 bases from V and 3 from J; bases not matched to a gene: 13. This CDR3 has 18 residues. CDR1 is SGHNT and CDR2 is YENEEA in the germline V gene. CDR3: CASSLDFTTGGPNYEQYF. Written as DNA, the CDR3 is TGTGCCAGCAGCTTAGACTTCACGACGGGGGGGCCTAACTACGAGCAGTACTTC. The variable domain in full, completed from reference TRBV11-3 and TRBJ2-7, reads EAGVVQSPRYKIIEKKQPVAFWCNPISGHNTLYWYLQNLGQGPELLIRYENEEAVDDSQLPKDRFSAERLKGVDSTLKIQPAELGDSAVYLCASSLDFTTGGPNYEQYFGPGTRLTVT.

The chain uses TRBV5-4 and TRBJ2-3, with TRBD1 identical over 7 bases. V dropped 0 bases and J dropped 0; count of bases not matched to a gene: 4. Germline-derived CDR1 and CDR2 are SGHNT and YYREEE (reference sequence). This CDR3 comprises 16 residues. The CDR3 loop reads CASSLGDSASTDTQYF. The DNA of the CDR3 is TGTGCCAGCAGCTTGGGGGACAGCGCTAGCACAGATACGCAGTATTTT.

This clone appeared a few times. The genes are TRBV5-1 and TRBJ2-3; TRBD2 matches at 8 bases. The germline V gene encodes CDR1 SGHRS and CDR2 YFSETQ. The CDR3 covers 19 residues. After removal of 0 bases from V and 0 bases from J, the junction contained 12 bases not matched to a gene. The CDR3 DNA reads as TGCGCCAGCAGCTTGGCCTTAGCCGGGAGGGCCGGTAGCACAGATACGCAGTATTTT. It codes for CASSLALAGRAGSTDTQYF. Complete variable domain (other parts from reference TRBV5-1 and TRBJ2-3): KAGVTQTPRYLIKTRGQQVTLSCSPISGHRSVSWYQQTPGQGLQFLFEYFSETQRNKGNFPGRFSGRQFSNSRSEMNVSTLELGDSALYLCASSLALAGRAGSTDTQYFGPGTRLTVL.